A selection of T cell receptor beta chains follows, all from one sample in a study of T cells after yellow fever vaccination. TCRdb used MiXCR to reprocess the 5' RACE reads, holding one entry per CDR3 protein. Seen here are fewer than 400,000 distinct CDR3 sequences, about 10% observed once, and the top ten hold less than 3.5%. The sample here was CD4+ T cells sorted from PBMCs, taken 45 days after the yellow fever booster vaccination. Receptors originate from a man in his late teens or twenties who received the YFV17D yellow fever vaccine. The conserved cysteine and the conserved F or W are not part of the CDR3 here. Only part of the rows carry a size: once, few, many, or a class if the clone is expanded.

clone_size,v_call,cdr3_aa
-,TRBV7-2,ASGRQGGQETQY
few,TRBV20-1,SARDRVKSNQPQH
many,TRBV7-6,ASSSLAGIWYEQY
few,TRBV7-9,ASSPQAGRDGYT
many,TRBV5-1,ASSLEDQTQY
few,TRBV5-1,ASSHGQDNSPLH
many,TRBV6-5,ASSGGQGVTDTQY
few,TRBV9,ASSVDRRPNYNEQF
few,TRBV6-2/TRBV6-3,ASSFRGLGFLDTEAF
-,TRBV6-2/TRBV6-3,ASSYSRSEQF
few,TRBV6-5,ASSYSIRSGNTIY
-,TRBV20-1,SASGGAVSDTQY
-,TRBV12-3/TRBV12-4,ASSQPLTGLNTEAF
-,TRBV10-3,AISGPGTPSSPLH
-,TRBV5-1,ASRKGFQETQY
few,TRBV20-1,SARGVSGRRTGELF
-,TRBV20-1,SASTGTGGTDTQY
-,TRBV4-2,ASSLYDPGTGDSDTQY
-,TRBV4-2,ASSQEGRIPHETQY
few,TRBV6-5,ASSRSRGRTEAF
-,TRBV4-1,ASSPGLRSNQPQH
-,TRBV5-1,ASSPGTTIDEQF
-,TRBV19,ASWDPGRNAEAF
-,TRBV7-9,ASEDRGSETQY
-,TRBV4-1,ASSQERTSTDEQF
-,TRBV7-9,ASSLGVRSSYNEQF
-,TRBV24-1,ATSDVSGGDNEQF
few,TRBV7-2,ASSSRGGLGETQY
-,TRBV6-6,ASQGPGQFDSPLH
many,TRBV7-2,ASSAPGGPSYNEQF
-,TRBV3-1,ASSQVGAWEQF
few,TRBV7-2,ASSSGQGFGNQPQH
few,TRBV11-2,ASSPGTHSNQPQH
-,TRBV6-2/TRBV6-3,ASSSRTQPQH
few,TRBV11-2,ASNQTGCQDTQY
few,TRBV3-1,ASSHRLAGSQETQY
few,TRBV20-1,SASPGAQETQY
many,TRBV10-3,AIRGDRSGETQY
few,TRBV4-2,ASSQFASGTKGGDEQF
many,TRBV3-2,ASSPRGQGYCADTQY
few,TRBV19,ASSISLGFRHGYT
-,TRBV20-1,SALSGVDGYT
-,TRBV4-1,ASSQEQSTDTQY
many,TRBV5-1,ASSLAPKSTDTQY
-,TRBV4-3,ASSQEQIVVYGYT
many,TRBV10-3,AISGFPGNTIY
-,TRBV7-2,ASSLASGGVDTQY
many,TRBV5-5,ASSPDQGSGNTIY
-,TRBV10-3,AIKRGIGEKLF
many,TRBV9,ASSRDYGYT
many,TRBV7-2,ASSLTPHPSSTDTQY
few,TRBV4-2,ASSQDAEQRIYGYT
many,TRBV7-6,ASSLQGTGPYEQY
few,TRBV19,ASSIQLTSRSPYEQY
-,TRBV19,ASIRGDTGELF
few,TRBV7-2,ASSPSGGGTDTQY
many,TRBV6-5,ASSRRVWENSPLH